Listed below are T cell receptor beta chains from one sample, sequenced in a study of blood T cell repertoires in COVID-19. Libraries were prepared by immunoSEQ multiplex PCR; TCRdb keeps only in-frame clonotypes and omits some of them. The sample consists of about 32,000 clones, 90% of them appearing once. Sequences were obtained from peripheral blood. These receptor sequences come from a man between 70 and 80 years old with active or convalescent COVID-19. CDR3s include the opening cysteine and the closing phenylalanine or tryptophan. D genes are given only for firm matches.

d_gene: NA; v_gene: TRBV5-1; j_gene: TRBJ1-6; CDR3aa: CASSSSNVRDSPLHF
d_gene: NA; v_gene: TRBV18; j_gene: TRBJ1-1; CDR3aa: CASQTSRSGTEAFF
d_gene: NA; v_gene: TRBV18; j_gene: TRBJ2-7; CDR3aa: CASSRTAGPYEQYF
d_gene: NA; v_gene: TRBV7-2; j_gene: TRBJ1-5; CDR3aa: CASSLAGGRGYQPQHF
d_gene: NA; v_gene: TRBV6-5; j_gene: TRBJ1-1; CDR3aa: CASSLVQGSTEAFF
d_gene: NA; v_gene: TRBV27; j_gene: TRBJ1-2; CDR3aa: CASSFSGGGGHYGYTF
d_gene: NA; v_gene: TRBV7-9; j_gene: TRBJ1-4; CDR3aa: CASSSQGTVGEKLFF
d_gene: NA; v_gene: TRBV5-1; j_gene: TRBJ2-1; CDR3aa: CASSLVQGSINEQFF
d_gene: NA; v_gene: TRBV12-3/TRBV12-4; j_gene: TRBJ1-1; CDR3aa: CASSLFPGTEAFF
d_gene: NA; v_gene: TRBV9; j_gene: TRBJ2-7; CDR3aa: CASSVTRYEQYF
d_gene: NA; v_gene: TRBV10-2; j_gene: TRBJ1-2; CDR3aa: CASTQRRSRQFNYGYTF
d_gene: TRBD1; v_gene: TRBV5-1; j_gene: TRBJ1-2; CDR3aa: CASSAGQGGIGYTF
d_gene: NA; v_gene: TRBV7-9; j_gene: TRBJ1-5; CDR3aa: CASSLGGLNQPQHF
d_gene: NA; v_gene: TRBV6-5; j_gene: TRBJ1-6; CDR3aa: CASSYSGLHRSPLHF
d_gene: NA; v_gene: TRBV9; j_gene: TRBJ2-1; CDR3aa: CASNRDSYNEQFF
d_gene: NA; v_gene: TRBV5-1; j_gene: TRBJ2-1; CDR3aa: CASSPTSSYNEQFF
d_gene: NA; v_gene: TRBV27; j_gene: TRBJ1-1; CDR3aa: CASSLYGGTEAFF
d_gene: TRBD1; v_gene: TRBV20-1; j_gene: TRBJ1-2; CDR3aa: CSASGTGNGYGYTF
d_gene: NA; v_gene: TRBV9; j_gene: TRBJ1-2; CDR3aa: CASSPLDRGGGYTF
d_gene: NA; v_gene: TRBV4-3; j_gene: TRBJ1-5; CDR3aa: CASSQVGSGQPQHF
d_gene: NA; v_gene: TRBV7-9; j_gene: TRBJ1-2; CDR3aa: CASSSQGIDGYTF
d_gene: TRBD1; v_gene: TRBV7-8; j_gene: TRBJ2-1; CDR3aa: CASSRGTASSYNEQFF
d_gene: NA; v_gene: TRBV5-1; j_gene: TRBJ1-3; CDR3aa: CASSLAGGGSGNTIYF
d_gene: NA; v_gene: TRBV5-6; j_gene: TRBJ2-5; CDR3aa: CASSLPFRGRRETQYF
d_gene: NA; v_gene: TRBV6-5; j_gene: TRBJ2-7; CDR3aa: CASSPGQLYEQYF
d_gene: NA; v_gene: TRBV7-2; j_gene: TRBJ1-2; CDR3aa: CASSLNSRTHGYTF
d_gene: TRBD2; v_gene: TRBV7-7; j_gene: TRBJ2-5; CDR3aa: CASSRTPAGGQETQYF
d_gene: NA; v_gene: TRBV6-5; j_gene: TRBJ1-3; CDR3aa: CASSQGNTIYF
d_gene: TRBD1; v_gene: TRBV28; j_gene: TRBJ2-1; CDR3aa: CASRGTDRGNNEQFF
d_gene: NA; v_gene: TRBV6-2/TRBV6-3; j_gene: TRBJ2-5; CDR3aa: CASSRRGEQETQYF
d_gene: NA; v_gene: TRBV27; j_gene: TRBJ1-1; CDR3aa: CASLSQGRVGTEAFF
d_gene: NA; v_gene: TRBV6-2/TRBV6-3; j_gene: TRBJ1-5; CDR3aa: CASSRRPHGGNQPQHF
d_gene: TRBD2; v_gene: TRBV19; j_gene: TRBJ2-3; CDR3aa: CASRQIAGGPVDTQYF
d_gene: TRBD1; v_gene: TRBV18; j_gene: TRBJ1-4; CDR3aa: CASSPQNPGQSNEKLFF
d_gene: TRBD2; v_gene: TRBV19; j_gene: TRBJ2-3; CDR3aa: CASSKSGTSGRGTQYF